Given below is one T cell receptor (beta chain) in context. The data were obtained in a study of blood T cell repertoires in COVID-19. Study at large: Acute and convalescent COVID-19 specimens originated in the United States, Italy and Spain. T cells, B-cell-depleted T cells, or PBMCs supplied cDNA or gDNA.

Germline V gene data show CDR1 as ENHRY and CDR2 as SYGVKD. The CDR3 has 18 residues. V was clipped by 5 bases and J by 4 bases; unmatched bases: 15. Original handling: It was from reference gene primer amplification that nucleated cell counts were estimated. TCRdb keeps only in-frame clones here, not all; method: immunoSEQ multiplex PCR. The V and J calls and clone size were taken over from that table, and D and trimming were inferred from the DNA. This table has over 40,000 clones, 70% to 85% appearing once. The clonotype originates from a woman aged 55-75 years with acute or convalescent COVID-19. The sequencing sample was made of peripheral blood. This chain connects TRBV10-3 to TRBJ2-2; 8 nucleotides agree with TRBD2. The CDR3 coding sequence is TGTGCCATCAGTCCCCAGATAAAGCTAGCGGGTGGCACCGGGGAGCTGTTTTTT. The encoded protein is CAISPQIKLAGGTGELFF.